The 15 T cell receptor beta chains below come from one sample, sequenced in a study of human T cells and chemical hapten exposure. Time point in this sample: pre-sensitization, week 0. The sample's treatment: therapeutic diphenylcyclopropenone sensitization with weekly scalp DPC. One entry per CDR3 protein results from TCRdb running MiXCR on the RACE reads. The repertoire has roughly 40,000 distinct CDR3 sequences, approximately 10% of them found once; the top ten carry 5% to 6.5%. The specimen comprised whole blood, sampled in connection with sensitization to the hapten diphenylcyclopropenone (DPC). These receptors all come from a man younger than 40 with alopecia areata. Some clones in this sample may be carry-over from other donors' samples.

The rearrangement joins TRBV12-3 or TRBV12-4 to TRBJ2-2, with D unresolved. This CDR3 region has 14 residues. V was shortened by 0 bases and J by 8 bases, with 10 bases between the two germline ends. The CDR3 sequence is CASSLAGLTGELFF. DNA for the CDR3: TGTGCCAGCAGTTTAGCCGGGCTCACTGGGGAGCTGTTTTTT.

This clonotype turned up a few times. The chain couples TRBV25-1 to TRBJ2-2; 7 bases match TRBD1. Germline V gene sequence: CDR1 MGHDK, CDR2 SYGVNS. CDR3 length equals 13 residues. With V trimmed by 8 bases and J by 1 base, 1 base remained unmatched. The CDR3 DNA is TGTGCCAGCGGGGACAGGAACACCGGGGAGCTGTTTTTT. The encoded protein is CASGDRNTGELFF.

The chain recombines TRBV7-8 with TRBJ2-6; D remains ambiguous. Deletions cut 6 bases from V and 1 base from J, with 7 bases between. The CDR3 length is 14 residues. Germline assignment: CDR1 SGHVS and CDR2 FQNEAQ. This CDR3 reads CASSPGSGANVLTF. The CDR3 region has the DNA TGTGCCAGCAGTCCGGGTTCTGGGGCCAACGTCCTGACTTTC.

The V and J genes are TRBV9 and TRBJ1-3; a possible D gene is TRBD1 (5 bases). This CDR3 comprises 15 residues. V dropped 0 bases and J dropped 0 bases, with 7 bases sitting between them. Germline CDR1 SGDLS, CDR2 YYNGEE. The CDR3 region has the DNA TGTGCCAGCAGCGTAGCTGGGACCTCTGGAAACACCATATATTTT. As protein: CASSVAGTSGNTIYF.

This clonotype was recorded many times. The V and J genes are TRBV19 and TRBJ2-3, with D perhaps TRBD2 (6 bases). The germline V gene has CDR1 LNHDA and CDR2 SQIVND (reference sequence). The CDR3 spans 12 residues. V dropped 10 bases and J dropped 8 bases, with 16 bases sitting between them. CDR3 in amino acids: CATNPGGVTQYF. CDR3 in DNA: TGTGCCACTAACCCTGGAGGGGTTACGCAGTATTTT. Variable domain in full (rest from reference TRBV19 and TRBJ2-3): DGGITQSPKYLFRKEGQNVTLSCEQNLNHDAMYWYRQDPGQGLRLIYYSQIVNDFQKGDIAEGYSVSREKKESFPLTVTSAQKNPTAFYLCATNPGGVTQYFGPGTRLTVL.

In its sample, this clonotype was seen a few times. This rearrangement joins TRBV7-9 to TRBJ1-5, with 8 bases matching TRBD1. The CDR3 totals 16 residues. V gave up 5 bases and J gave up 6 bases; unmatched junction bases: 12. The V gene's germline CDR1 is SEHNR and CDR2 FQNEAQ (reference sequence). Here the CDR3 reads CASSKTGTGPRQPQHF. The CDR3 DNA reads TGTGCCAGCAGCAAAACCGGGACAGGTCCCCGTCAGCCCCAGCATTTT. The complete variable domain, with remaining parts taken from reference TRBV7-9 and TRBJ1-5, reads DTGVSQNPRHKITKRGQNVTFRCDPISEHNRLYWYRQTLGQGPEFLTYFQNEAQLEKSRLLSDRFSAERPKGSFSTLEIQRTEQGDSAMYLCASSKTGTGPRQPQHFGDGTRLSIL.

The genes are TRBV12-3 or TRBV12-4 and TRBJ1-2, with D uncertain. The CDR3 contains 13 residues. Trimming left V 6 bases short and J 4 bases short, with 12 bases between. In nucleotides, the CDR3 is TGTGCCAGCAGCTACAGCGTCTTCTATGGCTACACCTTC. Encoded protein: CASSYSVFYGYTF.

This clonotype was recorded many times. The V and J genes are TRBV7-2 and TRBJ2-7, with 9 bases matching TRBD2. Germline trimming cut 1 base from V and 4 bases from J; bases unmatched to any gene: 8. CDR1 and CDR2 (germline): SGHTA, FQGNSA. The CDR3 covers 16 residues. The CDR3 spells CASSLGHVAGVYEQYV. Written as DNA, the CDR3 is TGTGCCAGCAGCTTAGGGCATGTAGCGGGAGTGTACGAGCAGTACGTC.

This clonotype was found many times. The J gene is TRBJ2-7, the V gene TRBV4-1; D not certain. The CDR3 length is 14 residues. The germline V gene has CDR1 MGHRA and CDR2 YSYEKL. Trimming took 1 base from V and 4 from J, leaving 11 bases between them. The CDR3 sequence is CASSQGVGGYEQYF. In DNA form, the CDR3 reads TGCGCCAGCAGCCAAGGCGTCGGCGGTTACGAGCAGTACTTC.

V is TRBV29-1 and J is TRBJ2-5; the match to TRBD1 covers 11 bases. Losses at the gene ends were 1 base for V and 5 bases for J; bases not matched to a gene: 3. This CDR3 spans 14 amino acids. The germline V gene has CDR1 SQVTM and CDR2 ANQGSEA. The CDR3 loop reads CSVEVGTGGETQYF. CDR3 DNA: TGCAGCGTTGAAGTTGGGACAGGGGGTGAGACCCAGTACTTC.

There are many counts of this clonotype. The rearrangement uses TRBV12-3 or TRBV12-4 and TRBJ1-2; D unresolved. The V gene lost 6 bases and the J gene lost 4 bases, with 12 bases spanning the gap. There are 13 residues in the CDR3. The CDR3 loop reads CASRQSWTYGYTF. CDR3 bases: TGTGCCAGCAGACAAAGTTGGACCTATGGCTACACCTTC.

This clonotype occurred many times. The chain recombines TRBV7-8 with TRBJ1-2, with D possibly matching TRBD1 (5 bases). From germline, CDR1 is SGHVS and CDR2 FQNEAQ. The V gene lost 1 base and the J gene lost 3 bases, with 9 bases spanning the gap. This CDR3 is 14 amino acids long. CDR3 sequence (DNA): TGTGCCAGCAGCTTAGGGGACCAGGACTATGGCTACACCTTC. It encodes CASSLGDQDYGYTF.

The chain recombines TRBV4-3 with TRBJ2-3; no clear D gene. Germline values: CDR1 LGHNA, CDR2 YSLEER. The length of the CDR3 is 13 residues. Trimming took off 1 base at V and 10 bases at J, with 12 bases between the two ends. CDR3 region: CASSQGSAAAQYF. The CDR3 DNA follows: TGCGCCAGCAGCCAAGGGTCTGCGGCGGCGCAGTATTTT.

The chain uses TRBV4-3 and TRBJ2-3; D possibly matches TRBD1 or TRBD2 (5 bases each). Germline V gives CDR1 LGHNA, CDR2 YSLEER. The CDR3 totals 17 residues. The germline V and J ends were trimmed by 3 bases and 1 base, with 17 bases remaining between them. DNA of the CDR3: TGCGCCAGCAGCCAGAGCGGCCAGGGACCCCGCACAGATACGCAGTATTTT. Translating gives CASSQSGQGPRTDTQYF.

There are a few counts of this clonotype. The V and J genes are TRBV3-1 and TRBJ1-6; TRBD1 matches 11 bases. J gave up 13 bases and V 4 bases, and 6 bases lay outside the gene matches. The CDR3 contains 14 residues. CDR1 LGHDT and CDR2 YNNKEL come from the germline V gene (reference sequence). CDR3: CASSRRTGGNPLHF. DNA for the CDR3: TGTGCCAGCAGCCGGAGGACAGGGGGCAATCCCCTCCACTTT.